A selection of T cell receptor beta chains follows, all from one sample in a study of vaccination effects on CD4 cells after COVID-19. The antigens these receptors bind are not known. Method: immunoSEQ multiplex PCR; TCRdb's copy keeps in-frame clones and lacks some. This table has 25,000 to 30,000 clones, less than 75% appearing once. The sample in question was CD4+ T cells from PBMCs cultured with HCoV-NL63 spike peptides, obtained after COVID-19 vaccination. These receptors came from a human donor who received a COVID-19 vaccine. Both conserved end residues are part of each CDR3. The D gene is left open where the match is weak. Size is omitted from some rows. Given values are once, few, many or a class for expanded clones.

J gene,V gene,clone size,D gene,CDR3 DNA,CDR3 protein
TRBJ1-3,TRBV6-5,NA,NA,TGTGCCAGCGGTTTTGAAAGGGTTGACACCATATATTTT,CASGFERVDTIYF
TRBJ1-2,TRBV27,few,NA,TGTGCCAGCAGTCCCCTTCAGGCGGTTAACTATGGCTACACCTTC,CASSPLQAVNYGYTF
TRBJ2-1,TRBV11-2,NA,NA,TGTGCCAGCAGCTTAGTGCTCCTAGCTGAGCAGTTCTTC,CASSLVLLAEQFF
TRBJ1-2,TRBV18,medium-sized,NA,TGTGCCAGCTCACCTGGGGACAACTATGGCTACACCTTC,CASSPGDNYGYTF
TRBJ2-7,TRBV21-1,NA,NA,TGTGCCAGCACCCCAACACCGGGACTAGCGGGAGGGATAACCTACGAGCAGTACTTC,CASTPTPGLAGGITYEQYF
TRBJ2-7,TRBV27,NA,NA,TGTGCCAGCAGTTTTAGGCAGGGTGCTTACGAGCAGTACTTC,CASSFRQGAYEQYF
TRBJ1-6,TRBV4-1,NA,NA,TGCGCCAGCAGCCAGAGTGACGGCCGAAGTTCACCCCTCCACTTT,CASSQSDGRSSPLHF
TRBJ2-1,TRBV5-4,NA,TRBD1,TGTGCCAGCAGCTTGGGTGACAGGGACAATGAGCAGTTCTTC,CASSLGDRDNEQFF
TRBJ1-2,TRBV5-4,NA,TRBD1,TGTGCCAGCAGCCAAAGCCTGATTCGGGACAGCAAGGAAGGCTACACCTTC,CASSQSLIRDSKEGYTF
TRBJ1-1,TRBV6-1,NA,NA,TGTGCCAGCAGTGAAACCACTAACACTGAAGCTTTCTTT,CASSETTNTEAFF
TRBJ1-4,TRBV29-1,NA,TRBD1,TGCAGCGTCCATTCGGGGACCGGGACAGGGGACGAAAAACTGTTTTTT,CSVHSGTGTGDEKLFF
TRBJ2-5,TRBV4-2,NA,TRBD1,TGTGCCAGCAGCCAAGATCTGGGACAGCCTGGGACCCAGTACTTC,CASSQDLGQPGTQYF
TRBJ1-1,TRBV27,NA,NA,TGTGCCAGCAGTTTTCTCCGGGGACACGCCTCCGGCACTGAAGCTTTCTTT,CASSFLRGHASGTEAFF
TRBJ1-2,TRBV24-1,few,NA,TGTGCCACCAGTCAGGGGAACTCGTATGGCTACACCTTC,CATSQGNSYGYTF
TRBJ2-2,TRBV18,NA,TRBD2,TGTGCCAGCTCACCCCCAGCGGGAGTCACCGGGGAGCTGTTTTTT,CASSPPAGVTGELFF
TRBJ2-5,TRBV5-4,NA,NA,TGTGCCAGCAGCTTGGCCAAGATGGCTTGGGGAGGCCAAGAGACCCAGTACTTC,CASSLAKMAWGGQETQYF
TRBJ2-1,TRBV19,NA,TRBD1,TGTGCCAGTAGTGGGACAGGAGGAAACAATGAGCAGTTCTTC,CASSGTGGNNEQFF
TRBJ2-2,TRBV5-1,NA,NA,TGCGCCAGCAGCTTGGATCAGGTTTATACACTCACCGGGGAGCTGTTTTTT,CASSLDQVYTLTGELFF
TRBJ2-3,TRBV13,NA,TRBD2,TGTGCCAGCAGCTTACCGGGACTAGCGGGAACAGATACGCAGTATTTT,CASSLPGLAGTDTQYF
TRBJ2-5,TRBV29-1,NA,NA,TGCAGCGTTGAAGGAGACAGAATACAAGAGACCCAGTACTTC,CSVEGDRIQETQYF
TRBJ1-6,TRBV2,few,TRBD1,TGTGCCAGCAGGGGGGACAGGGGTTATTCACCCCTCCACTTT,CASRGDRGYSPLHF
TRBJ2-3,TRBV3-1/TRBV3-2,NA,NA,TGTGCCAGCAGCCAAGCCAGGGGGGGCGGGAGAGATACGCAGTATTTT,CASSQARGGGRDTQYF
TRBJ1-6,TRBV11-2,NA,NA,TGTGCCAGCAGCCTCACGGACAGTAATAATTCACCCCTCCACTTT,CASSLTDSNNSPLHF
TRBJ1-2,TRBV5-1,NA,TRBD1,TGCGCCAGCAGCTTGGAGGGGACAGCCTATGGCTACACCTTC,CASSLEGTAYGYTF
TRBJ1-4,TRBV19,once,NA,TGTGCCAGTAGTCAACAGCGGCAGGGCGAAAAACTGTTTTTT,CASSQQRQGEKLFF
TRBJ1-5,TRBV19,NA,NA,TGTGCCAGTAAACAGGGAGGTTATAGCAATCAGCCCCAGCATTTT,CASKQGGYSNQPQHF
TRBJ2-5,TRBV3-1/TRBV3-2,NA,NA,TGTGCCAGCAGCCTAGGGACCCGTGGGTACCAAGAGACCCAGTACTTC,CASSLGTRGYQETQYF
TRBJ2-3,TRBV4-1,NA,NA,TGCGCCAGCAGCCAAGATTGGAGCTCGTCTACGCAGTATTTT,CASSQDWSSSTQYF
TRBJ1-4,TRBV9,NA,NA,TGTGCCAGCAGCGTAGCATCTTTACAGGGTGAAAAACTGTTTTTT,CASSVASLQGEKLFF
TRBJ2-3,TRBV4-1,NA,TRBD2,TGCGCCAGCAGCCCGACTAGGCTAGCGGGAGGGTGGGGCACAGATACGCAGTATTTT,CASSPTRLAGGWGTDTQYF
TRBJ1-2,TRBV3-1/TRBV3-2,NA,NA,TGTGCCAGCAGCCCGGGCCGGGGGGCCGGTTATGGCTACACCTTC,CASSPGRGAGYGYTF
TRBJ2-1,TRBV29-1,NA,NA,TGCAGCGTTGAAGAACTAGGTAAAAAGCAGTTCTTC,CSVEELGKKQFF
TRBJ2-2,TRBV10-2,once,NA,TGCGCCAGTATTACAGGGTTTGGCACCGGGGAGCTGTTTTTT,CASITGFGTGELFF
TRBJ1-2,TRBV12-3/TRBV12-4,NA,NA,TGTGCCAGCAGTTTTACGCAGGGTATTGGCTACACCTTC,CASSFTQGIGYTF
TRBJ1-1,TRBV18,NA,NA,TGTGCCAGCTCACCACGGACGGAGAACACTGAAGCTTTCTTT,CASSPRTENTEAFF
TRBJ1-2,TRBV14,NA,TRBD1,TGTGCCAGCAGCCCAGTTCCCGGGACAGTCTATGGCTACACCTTC,CASSPVPGTVYGYTF
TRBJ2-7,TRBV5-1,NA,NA,TGCGCCAGCAGATTTCGGAGTACAGCATCCTACGAGCAGTACTTC,CASRFRSTASYEQYF
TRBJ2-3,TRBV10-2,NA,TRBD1,TGCGCCAGCCGGGGACAGTTAGATACGCAGTATTTT,CASRGQLDTQYF
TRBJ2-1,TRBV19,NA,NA,TGTGCCTGTAGGGGCAGGGGGCTACTAGCGGACCACTACAATGAGCAGTTCTTC,CACRGRGLLADHYNEQFF
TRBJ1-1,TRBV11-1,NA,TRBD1,TGTGCCAGCAGCTTCCGACAGGGTATGAGCCCTGAAGCTTTCTTT,CASSFRQGMSPEAFF
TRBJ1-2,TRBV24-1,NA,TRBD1,TGTGCCACCAGCTCAGGGGGAAAGTCTGGCTACACCTTC,CATSSGGKSGYTF
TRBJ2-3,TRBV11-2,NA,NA,TGTGCCAGCAGCCCAAGCACAGATACGCAGTATTTT,CASSPSTDTQYF
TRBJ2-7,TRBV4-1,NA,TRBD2,TGCGCCAGCAGCCGGGGGGGTCTAGCGGCGCCTTGGGAGCAGTACTTC,CASSRGGLAAPWEQYF
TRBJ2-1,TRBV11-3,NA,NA,TGTGCCAGCAGCGAACGGGGTTTGCCCTACAATGAGCAGTTCTTC,CASSERGLPYNEQFF
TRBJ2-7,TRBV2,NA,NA,TGTGCCAGCCAGTGGTCAGGTCAAACCTACGAGCAGTACTTC,CASQWSGQTYEQYF
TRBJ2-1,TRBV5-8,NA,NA,TGTGCCAGCAGCTTTAACGGGGCGCGTGAGCAGTTCTTC,CASSFNGAREQFF
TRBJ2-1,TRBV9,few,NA,TGTGCCAGCAGCGTAGGAAGGAGCTCCTACAATGAGCAGTTCTTC,CASSVGRSSYNEQFF
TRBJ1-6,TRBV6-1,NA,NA,TGTGCCAGCAGTGAAGCGACAGAGGGCAATTCACCCCTCCACTTT,CASSEATEGNSPLHF
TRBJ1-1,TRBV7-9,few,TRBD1,TGTGCCAGCAGCCTGGGACAGGCGAACACTGAAGCTTTCTTT,CASSLGQANTEAFF
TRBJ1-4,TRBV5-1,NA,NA,TGCGCCAGCAGCCCCGACCCAGGACGGGAAAAACTGTTTTTT,CASSPDPGREKLFF
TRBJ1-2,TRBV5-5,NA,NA,TGTGCCAGCAGCTTGGCCTCGGGGGCCGACTATGGCTACACCTTC,CASSLASGADYGYTF
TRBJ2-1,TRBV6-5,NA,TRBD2,TGTGCCAGCAGCGACGCGGGAGAAGGTGGCAATGAGCAGTTCTTC,CASSDAGEGGNEQFF
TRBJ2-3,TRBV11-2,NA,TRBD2,TGTGCCAGCAGCCCTCTCAGCGGGAGACATACGCAGTATTTT,CASSPLSGRHTQYF
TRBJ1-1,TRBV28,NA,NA,TGTGCCACAGGACCGTTGAACACTGAAGCTTTCTTT,CATGPLNTEAFF